This TCR beta chain stems from a study of CD8 T cells in Susac syndrome. cDNA came from about 0.5 to 1 ug RNA primed by random hexamers. TCRdb called the immunoSEQ multiplex PCR reads again in MiXCR, with one record for every CDR3 protein. The sample records about 210,000 distinct CDR3 sequences, about 95% being singletons. V shed 4 bases, J shed 5 bases, and the junction held 5 bases outside the gene matches. This CDR3 spans 13 amino acids. The germline CDR1 and CDR2 sequences are SGHRS and YFSETQ. The sequence derives from a human donor with multiple sclerosis. Source material: CD4+ T cells from PBMCs. This chain uses TRBV5-1 with TRBJ1-2, with 7 bases aligning to TRBD1. CDR3 DNA: TGCGCCAGCAGCCAGGACAGGCAATATGGCTACACCTTC. It encodes CASSQDRQYGYTF.